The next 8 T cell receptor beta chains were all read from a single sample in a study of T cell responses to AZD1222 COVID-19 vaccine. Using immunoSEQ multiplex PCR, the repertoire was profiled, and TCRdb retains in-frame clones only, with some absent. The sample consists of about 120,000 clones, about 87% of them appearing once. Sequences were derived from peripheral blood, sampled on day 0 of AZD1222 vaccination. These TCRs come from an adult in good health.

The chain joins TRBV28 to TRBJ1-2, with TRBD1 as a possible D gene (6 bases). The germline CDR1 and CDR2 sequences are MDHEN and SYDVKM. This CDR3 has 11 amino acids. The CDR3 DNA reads TGTGCTACAGGGTCTAACTATGGCTACACCTTC. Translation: CATGSNYGYTF.

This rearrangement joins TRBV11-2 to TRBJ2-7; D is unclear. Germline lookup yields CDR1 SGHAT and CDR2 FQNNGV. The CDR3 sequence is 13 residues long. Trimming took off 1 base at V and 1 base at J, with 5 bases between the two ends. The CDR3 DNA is TGTGCCAGCAGCTTAGGGGGATCCTACGAGCAGTACTTC. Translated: CASSLGGSYEQYF.

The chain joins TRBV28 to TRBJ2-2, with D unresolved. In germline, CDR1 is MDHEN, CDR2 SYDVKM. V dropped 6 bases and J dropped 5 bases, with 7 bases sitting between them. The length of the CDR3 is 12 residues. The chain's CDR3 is CASSFPTGELFF. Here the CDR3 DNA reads TGTGCCAGCAGCTTCCCAACCGGGGAGCTGTTTTTT.

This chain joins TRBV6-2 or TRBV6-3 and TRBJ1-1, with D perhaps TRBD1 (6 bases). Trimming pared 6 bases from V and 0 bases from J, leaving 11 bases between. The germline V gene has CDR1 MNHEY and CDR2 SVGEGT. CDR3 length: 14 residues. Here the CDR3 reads CASSRTVMNTEAFF. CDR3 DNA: TGTGCCAGCAGCCGGACAGTGATGAACACTGAAGCTTTCTTT.

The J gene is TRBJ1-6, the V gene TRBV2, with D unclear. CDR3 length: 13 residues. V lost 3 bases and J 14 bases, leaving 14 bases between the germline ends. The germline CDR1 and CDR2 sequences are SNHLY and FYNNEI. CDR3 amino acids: CASSDATQATLHF. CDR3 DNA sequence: TGTGCCAGCAGTGACGCAACCCAAGCGACCCTCCACTTT.

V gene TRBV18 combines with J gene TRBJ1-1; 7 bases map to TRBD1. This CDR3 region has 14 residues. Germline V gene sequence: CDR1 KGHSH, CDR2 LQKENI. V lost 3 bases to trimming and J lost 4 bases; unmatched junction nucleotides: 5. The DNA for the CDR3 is TGTGCCAGCTCACCCTCGGACAGGACCACTGAAGCTTTCTTT. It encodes CASSPSDRTTEAFF.

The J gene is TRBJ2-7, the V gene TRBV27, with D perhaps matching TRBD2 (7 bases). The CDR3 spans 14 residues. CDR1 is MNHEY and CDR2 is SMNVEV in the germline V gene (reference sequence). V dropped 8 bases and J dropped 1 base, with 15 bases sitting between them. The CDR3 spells CASSRGDKSYEQYF. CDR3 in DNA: TGTGCCAGCTCCCGGGGGGACAAATCCTACGAGCAGTACTTC.

The CDR3 coding sequence is TGCAGCGTTGAAGATGTGCAAGAAGCTTTCTTT. It specifies CSVEDVQEAFF. J is TRBJ1-1 and V is TRBV29-1; D remains unclear. Trimming stripped 0 bases from V and 8 bases from J, with 7 bases between. This CDR3 contains 11 residues. The germline CDR1 and CDR2 sequences are SQVTM and ANQGSEA.